This TCR beta chain originates from a study of T cells after yellow fever vaccination. V was shortened by 4 bases and J by 6 bases, with 12 bases between the two germline ends. CDR3 length equals 12 residues. Germline-derived CDR1 and CDR2 are SQVTM and ANQGSEA. MiXCR, applied by TCRdb to the 5' RACE reads, yields one record per CDR3 protein. The table includes approximately 250,000 distinct CDR3 sequences, 5.5% to 8.5% detected once. The sequences come from CD4+ T cells sorted from PBMCs, collected on the day of the yellow fever booster vaccination. The V call is TRBV29-1, the J call TRBJ1-1, with TRBD1 as a possible D gene (5 bases). The receptor comes from a man aged 30 to 45 who received the YFV17D yellow fever vaccine. CDR3 amino acids: CSVVGRDPEAFF. Here the CDR3 DNA reads TGCAGCGTTGTCGGTAGGGACCCTGAAGCTTTCTTT.